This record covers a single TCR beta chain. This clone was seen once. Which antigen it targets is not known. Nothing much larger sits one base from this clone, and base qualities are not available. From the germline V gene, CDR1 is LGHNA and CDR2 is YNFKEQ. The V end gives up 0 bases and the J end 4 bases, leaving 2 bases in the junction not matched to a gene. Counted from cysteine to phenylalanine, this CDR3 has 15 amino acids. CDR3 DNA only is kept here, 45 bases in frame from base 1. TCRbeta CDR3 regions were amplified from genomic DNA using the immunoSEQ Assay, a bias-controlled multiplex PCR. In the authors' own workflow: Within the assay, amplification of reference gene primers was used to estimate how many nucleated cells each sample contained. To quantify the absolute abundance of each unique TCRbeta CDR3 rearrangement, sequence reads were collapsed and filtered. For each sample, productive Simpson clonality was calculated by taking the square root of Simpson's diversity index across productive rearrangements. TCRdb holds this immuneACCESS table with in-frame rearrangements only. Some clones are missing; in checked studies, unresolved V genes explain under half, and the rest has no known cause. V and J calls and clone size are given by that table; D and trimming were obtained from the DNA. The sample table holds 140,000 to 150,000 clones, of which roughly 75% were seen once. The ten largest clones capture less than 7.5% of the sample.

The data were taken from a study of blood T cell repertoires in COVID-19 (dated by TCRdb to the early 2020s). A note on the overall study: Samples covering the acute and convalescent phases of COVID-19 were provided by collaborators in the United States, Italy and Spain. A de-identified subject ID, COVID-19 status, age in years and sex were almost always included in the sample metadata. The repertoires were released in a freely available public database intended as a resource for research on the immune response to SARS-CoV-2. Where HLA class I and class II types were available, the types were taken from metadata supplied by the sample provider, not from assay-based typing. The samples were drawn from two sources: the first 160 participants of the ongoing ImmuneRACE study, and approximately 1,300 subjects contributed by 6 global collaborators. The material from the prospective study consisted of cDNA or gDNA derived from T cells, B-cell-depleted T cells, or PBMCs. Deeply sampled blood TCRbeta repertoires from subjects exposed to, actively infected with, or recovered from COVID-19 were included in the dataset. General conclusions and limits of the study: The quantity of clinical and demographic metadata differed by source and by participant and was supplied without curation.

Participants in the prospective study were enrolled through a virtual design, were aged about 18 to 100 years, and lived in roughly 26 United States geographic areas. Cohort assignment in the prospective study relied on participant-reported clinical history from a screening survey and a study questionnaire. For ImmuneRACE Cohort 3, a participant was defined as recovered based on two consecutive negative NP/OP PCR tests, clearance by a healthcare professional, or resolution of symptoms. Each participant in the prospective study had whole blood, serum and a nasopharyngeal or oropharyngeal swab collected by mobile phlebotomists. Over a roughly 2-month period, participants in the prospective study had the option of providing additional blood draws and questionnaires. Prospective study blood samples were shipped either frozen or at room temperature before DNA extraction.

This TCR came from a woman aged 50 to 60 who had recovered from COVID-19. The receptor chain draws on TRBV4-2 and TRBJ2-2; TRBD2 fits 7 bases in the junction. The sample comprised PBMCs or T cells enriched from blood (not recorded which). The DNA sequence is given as TGTGCCAGCAGCCAAGAGTCGGGGGGCACCGGGGAGCTGTTTTTT. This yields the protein CASSQESGGTGELFF.